These 7 T cell receptor beta chains share one sample of origin, sequenced in a study of T cell responses to AZD1222 COVID-19 vaccine. Data came from immunoSEQ multiplex PCR; TCRdb stores just in-frame clones and leaves some out. The table lists 94,000 or so clones, nearly 90% of them singletons, with approximately 1.5% in the top ten. Sample: peripheral blood, taken on day 0 of AZD1222 vaccination. These receptors all stem from an adult in good health.

The chain uses TRBV30 and TRBJ1-2, with TRBD1 matching 7 bases. Germline lookup yields CDR1 GTSNPN and CDR2 SVGIG (reference sequence). The CDR3 spans 13 residues. Trimming took 4 bases from V and 1 from J; bases not matched to a gene: 3. The CDR3 region has the DNA TGTGCCTGGACTGGACAGGTTAACTATGGCTACACCTTC. Its translation is CAWTGQVNYGYTF.

The sample holds one count of this clone. V and J are TRBV2 and TRBJ2-1; 10 nucleotides agree with TRBD2. This CDR3 has 15 amino acids. Trimming cost V 7 bases and J 1 base; bases outside gene matches: 4. Germline V gives CDR1 SNHLY, CDR2 FYNNEI. The DNA of the CDR3 is TGTGCCAGCACAGAACTAGCGGGGTCCTACAATGAGCAGTTCTTC. Translated, it gives CASTELAGSYNEQFF.

V and J are TRBV19 and TRBJ1-2, with D perhaps matching TRBD1 (5 bases). The CDR3 extends over 14 amino acids. Trimming cost V 5 bases and J 2 bases, with 12 bases left between them. Germline loops: CDR1 LNHDA, CDR2 SQIVND (reference sequence). CDR3 protein: CASSSWRGNYGYTF. CDR3 DNA: TGTGCCAGTAGTTCCTGGCGGGGCAACTATGGCTACACCTTC.

The rearrangement links TRBV19 to TRBJ1-5, with a weak D call TRBD1 (5 bases). Trimming removed 8 bases from V and 2 bases from J, with 19 bases in between. CDR1 is LNHDA and CDR2 is SQIVND in the germline V gene (reference sequence). This CDR3 has 16 residues. The CDR3 DNA reads TGTGCCAGTTCCTCCCAGGGCGGGGGTGGCAATCAGCCCCAGCATTTT. Its protein product is CASSSQGGGGNQPQHF.

DNA for the CDR3: TGTGCCAGCAGCTTTATGGGGGAGAACACTGAAGCTTTCTTT. Encoded protein: CASSFMGENTEAFF. This chain connects TRBV7-2 to TRBJ1-1; D might be TRBD1 (5 bases). The CDR3 is 14 amino acids. The V end was cut by 3 bases, the J end by 1 base, with 9 bases between. Germline V gives CDR1 SGHTA, CDR2 FQGNSA.

The genes are TRBV19 and TRBJ2-3; 11 bases fit TRBD1. J lost 4 bases, V lost 5 bases, and 5 bases had no gene match. The germline gives CDR1 LNHDA, CDR2 SQIVND (reference sequence). The CDR3 length is 15 residues. DNA for the CDR3: TGTGCCAGTAGTCCAGGACAGGGGGCCCCAGATACGCAGTATTTT. This codes for CASSPGQGAPDTQYF.

The chain uses TRBV10-3 and TRBJ1-2; D is possibly TRBD1 (6 bases). From germline, CDR1 is ENHRY and CDR2 SYGVKD. V was clipped by 0 bases and J by 4 bases, with 12 bases between them. The CDR3 is 15 amino acids. CDR3 in amino acids: CAISESTTGPYGYTF. The CDR3 region has the DNA TGTGCCATCAGTGAGTCGACAACAGGGCCCTATGGCTACACCTTC.